Presented here are 24 T cell receptor beta chains from one specimen sequenced in a study of blood T cell repertoires in COVID-19. Libraries were prepared by immunoSEQ multiplex PCR; TCRdb keeps only in-frame clonotypes and omits some of them. The sample shows approximately 300,000 clones, approximately 89% of them seen only once. Sequencing used peripheral blood. The receptors derive from a woman aged 25 to 39 with COVID-19, enrolled during active disease.

J is TRBJ2-1 and V is TRBV9; D is perhaps TRBD2 (5 bases). The CDR3 has 14 residues. V lost 0 bases and J 6 bases, leaving 10 bases between the germline ends. Germline CDR1 is SGDLS and CDR2 is YYNGEE. The CDR3 protein is CASSVALEGNEQFF. CDR3 nucleotides: TGTGCCAGCAGCGTAGCTTTAGAGGGCAATGAGCAGTTCTTC.

There are a few counts of this clone. The chain has TRBV19 and TRBJ1-5; 7 nucleotides align to TRBD1. The CDR3 loop spans 15 amino acids. In germline, CDR1 is LNHDA, CDR2 SQIVND (reference sequence). V gave up 6 bases and J gave up 3 bases; unmatched junction bases: 8. CDR3 amino acids: CASSRTTGNNQPQHF. The CDR3 nucleotides are TGTGCCAGTAGCCGCACGACAGGGAACAATCAGCCCCAGCATTTT. The whole variable domain, filled in from reference TRBV19 and TRBJ1-5, reads DGGITQSPKYLFRKEGQNVTLSCEQNLNHDAMYWYRQDPGQGLRLIYYSQIVNDFQKGDIAEGYSVSREKKESFPLTVTSAQKNPTAFYLCASSRTTGNNQPQHFGDGTRLSIL.

The chain carries TRBV7-9 and TRBJ1-2, with 8 bases that match TRBD1. This CDR3 is 15 amino acids long. Germline values: CDR1 SEHNR, CDR2 FQNEAQ (reference sequence). The J segment lost 4 bases and the V segment lost 5 bases, leaving 9 bases of the junction unmatched. DNA for the CDR3: TGTGCCAGCAGCCAGATTCTGGACAGGGTCTATGGCTACACCTTC. Protein: CASSQILDRVYGYTF.

This clone showed up just a few times. The chain is built from TRBV3-1 (or the pseudogene TRBV3-2) and TRBJ2-5; 7 bases fit TRBD2. The germline V gene has CDR1 LGHDT and CDR2 YNNKEL (reference sequence). CDR3 length: 14 amino acids. Trimming removed 4 bases from V and 5 bases from J; junction bases left unmatched: 7. CDR3 coding DNA: TGTGCCAGCAGCCCCTCGACTAGCCCGGAGACCCAGTACTTC. It yields the protein CASSPSTSPETQYF.

The chain links TRBV27 to TRBJ1-1; tentative D call: TRBD1 (5 bases). The germline V and J ends were trimmed by 10 bases and 0 bases, with 21 bases remaining between them. This CDR3 contains 16 residues. Per the germline V gene, CDR1 is MNHEY and CDR2 is SMNVEV (reference sequence). The CDR3 bases are TGTGCCAAGAACCGTTGGGCGGGGGTTATGAACACTGAAGCTTTCTTT. Protein sequence: CAKNRWAGVMNTEAFF.

This chain links TRBV15 with TRBJ1-3; the match to TRBD1 covers 12 bases. CDR1 is LNHNV and CDR2 is YYDKDF in the germline V gene (reference sequence). CDR3 size: 21 residues. Trimming cost V 0 bases and J 0 bases; bases outside gene matches: 12. CDR3 residues: CATSRDRWGQGASYSGNTIYF. CDR3 coding DNA: TGTGCCACCAGCAGAGATCGATGGGGACAGGGGGCTTCCTACTCTGGAAACACCATATATTTT. Drawing the rest from reference TRBV15 and TRBJ1-3, the complete variable domain is DAMVIQNPRYQVTQFGKPVTLSCSQTLNHNVMYWYQQKSSQAPKLLFHYYDKDFNNEADTPDNFQSRRPNTSFCFLDIRSPGLGDTAMYLCATSRDRWGQGASYSGNTIYFGEGSWLTVV.

This clone was counted a single time. The CDR3 sequence is CASSTKTSGGTDTQYF. DNA of the CDR3: TGTGCCAGCAGCACAAAGACTAGCGGGGGCACAGATACGCAGTATTTT. V and J are TRBV13 and TRBJ2-3; 11 bases fit TRBD2. Germline CDR1 PRHDT, CDR2 FYEKMQ (reference sequence). The trim removed 5 bases at V and 1 base at J, leaving 5 bases unmatched. The CDR3 extends over 16 amino acids.

The rearrangement joins TRBV28 to TRBJ1-3, with D perhaps matching TRBD1 (6 bases). V gave up 3 bases and J gave up 2 bases, with 11 bases separating them. CDR3 size: 15 residues. Germline assignment: CDR1 MDHEN and CDR2 SYDVKM. CDR3 sequence reads: CASSFSGTPGNTIYF. In DNA form, the CDR3 reads TGTGCCAGCAGTTTTTCCGGGACACCTGGAAACACCATATATTTT.

V usage is TRBV7-9 and J usage is TRBJ2-5; 13 positions agree with TRBD2. Trimming at V came to 5 bases and at J to 2 bases, leaving 5 bases not matched to a gene. The germline V gene has CDR1 SEHNR and CDR2 FQNEAQ (reference sequence). This CDR3 has 16 residues. The CDR3 DNA sequence: TGTGCCAGCAGCGACGGACTAGCGGGGGAACAAGAGACCCAGTACTTC. Protein product: CASSDGLAGEQETQYF.

This rearrangement joins TRBV19 to TRBJ1-3; D not certain. The V gene lost 4 bases and the J gene lost 0 bases, with 10 bases spanning the gap. CDR1 and CDR2 from the germline V gene are LNHDA and SQIVND (reference sequence). This CDR3 has 15 amino acids. The CDR3 spells CASSTNQNSGNTIYF. The DNA for the CDR3 is TGTGCCAGTAGTACAAATCAAAACTCTGGAAACACCATATATTTT. Supplemented by reference TRBV19 and TRBJ1-3, the full variable domain reads DGGITQSPKYLFRKEGQNVTLSCEQNLNHDAMYWYRQDPGQGLRLIYYSQIVNDFQKGDIAEGYSVSREKKESFPLTVTSAQKNPTAFYLCASSTNQNSGNTIYFGEGSWLTVV.

The chain has TRBV15 and TRBJ1-5, with 10 bases lining up with TRBD1. The V gene end was trimmed by 4 bases and the J gene end by 4 bases; junction bases not matched to a gene: 10. CDR3 size: 17 residues. Germline V gene data show CDR1 as LNHNV and CDR2 as YYDKDF (reference sequence). CDR3 in DNA: TGTGCCACCAGCAAATCCCGGGACAGGGGTGCGAATCAGCCCCAGCATTTT. Its protein product is CATSKSRDRGANQPQHF.

The chain uses TRBV6-2 or TRBV6-3 and TRBJ2-1, with 8 bases matching TRBD1. Germline assignment: CDR1 MNHEY and CDR2 SVGEGT. The V gene end was trimmed by 2 bases and the J gene end by 15 bases; junction bases not matched to a gene: 6. CDR3 length: 12 residues. The CDR3 protein is CASSYEGTGRFF. The CDR3 region has the DNA TGTGCCAGCAGTTACGAGGGGACAGGTCGGTTCTTC.

The CDR3 sequence is CASSYRPNEKLFF. The DNA of the CDR3 is TGTGCCAGCAGTTACCGTCCTAATGAAAAACTGTTTTTT. This rearrangement joins TRBV6-5 to TRBJ1-4; D is unclear. Between the trimmed V and J ends, which lost 2 bases and 3 bases, there was a span of 4 bases. This CDR3 is 13 amino acids long. Germline lookup yields CDR1 MNHEY and CDR2 SVGAGI.

The gene calls are TRBV2 and TRBJ1-2, with a weak D call TRBD1 (6 bases). Germline lookup yields CDR1 SNHLY and CDR2 FYNNEI. V lost 6 bases and J lost 2, with 10 bases in between. The CDR3 is made up of 13 amino acids. DNA of the CDR3: TGTGCCAGCAGCTCACAGGGCAACTATGGCTACACCTTC. Residues: CASSSQGNYGYTF.

The CDR3 DNA is TGTGCCAGCAGCTTAGCCGGGACAGGGATCAATCAGCCCCAGCATTTT. Amino acids: CASSLAGTGINQPQHF. The J gene is TRBJ1-5, the V gene TRBV7-2; the match to TRBD1 covers 9 bases. CDR1 and CDR2 from the germline V gene are SGHTA and FQGNSA. V was clipped by 0 bases and J by 3 bases; unmatched bases: 3. The CDR3 has 16 residues. Filled out from reference TRBV7-2 and TRBJ1-5, the complete variable domain reads GAGVSQSPSNKVTEKGKDVELRCDPISGHTALYWYRQSLGQGLEFLIYFQGNSAPDKSGLPSDRFSAERTGGSVSTLTIQRTQQEDSAVYLCASSLAGTGINQPQHFGDGTRLSIL.

The chain combines TRBV27 with TRBJ1-5; possible D gene TRBD1, 6 bases. This CDR3 is built from 15 residues. Trimming cost V 2 bases and J 7 bases, with 15 bases left between them. Per the germline V gene, CDR1 is MNHEY and CDR2 is SMNVEV (reference sequence). CDR3 protein: CASSLLTGLGQPQHF. CDR3 coding DNA: TGTGCCAGCAGTTTACTTACAGGGTTGGGGCAGCCCCAGCATTTT.

The chain has TRBV21-1 and TRBJ1-5. TRBV21-1 is a known pseudogene. CDR3 length: 13 amino acids. The CDR3 loop reads CASSMGVGQPQHF. CDR3 nucleotide sequence: TGTGCCAGCAGCATGGGAGTCGGGCAGCCCCAGCATTTT.

The V gene is TRBV19, the J gene TRBJ2-3, with 8 bases that match TRBD1. Germline V gene sequence: CDR1 LNHDA, CDR2 SQIVND (reference sequence). J lost 0 bases, V lost 5 bases, and 7 bases had no gene match. CDR3 length: 16 residues. CDR3 in amino acids: CASSGPGQASTDTQYF. The CDR3 region has the DNA TGTGCCAGTAGTGGCCCGGGACAGGCGAGCACAGATACGCAGTATTTT.

V and J are TRBV18 and TRBJ2-5; D is possibly TRBD1 (6 bases). The germline V gene encodes CDR1 KGHSH and CDR2 LQKENI. This CDR3 has 17 amino acids. With 4 bases removed from V and 5 bases from J, the gap between germline ends came to 23 bases. The CDR3 bases are TGTGCCAGCTCACTAACCGACCGACACAGGGTCTGGGAGACCCAGTACTTC. Translating gives CASSLTDRHRVWETQYF.

CDR3 loop: CAISAAVSGYTF. The DNA for the CDR3 is TGTGCCATCAGTGCAGCGGTCAGTGGCTACACCTTC. This sequence joins TRBV10-3 and TRBJ1-2, with D unclear. Per germline, CDR1 ENHRY and CDR2 SYGVKD. The ends were cut back, 4 bases at V and 7 bases at J, with 10 bases in the middle. The CDR3 spans 12 residues.

The CDR3 bases are TGTGCCAGCTCACCACCAGGGGTTACTGAAGCTTTCTTT. It encodes CASSPPGVTEAFF. The chain couples TRBV18 to TRBJ1-1; a possible D gene is TRBD1 (5 bases). The CDR3 extends over 13 amino acids. Trimming cost V 0 bases and J 5 bases, with 7 bases left between them. Germline CDR1 reads KGHSH; CDR2 reads LQKENI.

The chain carries TRBV4-1 and TRBJ2-3; maybe TRBD1 (6 bases). Germline V gene data show CDR1 as MGHRA and CDR2 as YSYEKL. The CDR3 is 14 residues long. Trimming cost V 3 bases and J 3 bases, with 10 bases left between them. The DNA of the CDR3 is TGCGCCAGCAGCCACCTCAGGGGTACAGATACGCAGTATTTT. Residues: CASSHLRGTDTQYF.

This clone was observed a handful of times. V gene TRBV28 combines with J gene TRBJ1-1; 9 bases are a match to TRBD1. Germline lookup yields CDR1 MDHEN and CDR2 SYDVKM. The V segment lost 7 bases and the J segment 4 bases; nucleotides outside the gene matches: 10. This CDR3 region has 15 residues. The chain's CDR3 is CASINRGRGRTEAFF. The CDR3 coding sequence is TGTGCCAGCATCAACAGGGGGCGAGGCCGCACTGAAGCTTTCTTT.

This clone was seen only once. The gene calls are TRBV7-9 and TRBJ1-3; a weak D match, TRBD1 (5 bases). V was shortened by 5 bases and J by 0 bases, with 11 bases between the two germline ends. This CDR3 is built from 15 residues. The germline V gene has CDR1 SEHNR and CDR2 FQNEAQ (reference sequence). The CDR3, as DNA: TGTGCCAGCAGCACCACAGGATCCTCTGGAAACACCATATATTTT. The encoded protein is CASSTTGSSGNTIYF.